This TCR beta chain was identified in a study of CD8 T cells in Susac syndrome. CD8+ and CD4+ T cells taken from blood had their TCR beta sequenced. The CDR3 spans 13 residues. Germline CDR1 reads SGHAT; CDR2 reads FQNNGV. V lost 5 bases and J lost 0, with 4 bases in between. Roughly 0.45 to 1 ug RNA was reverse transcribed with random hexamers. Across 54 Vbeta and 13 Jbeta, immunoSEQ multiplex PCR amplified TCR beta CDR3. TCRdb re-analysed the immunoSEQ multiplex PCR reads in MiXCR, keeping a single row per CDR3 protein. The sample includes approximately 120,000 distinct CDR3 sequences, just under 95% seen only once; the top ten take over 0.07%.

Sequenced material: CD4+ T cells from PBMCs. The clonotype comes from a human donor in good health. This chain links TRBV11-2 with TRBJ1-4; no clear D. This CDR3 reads CASSVSTNEKLFF. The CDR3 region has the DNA TGTGCCAGCAGCGTTTCAACTAATGAAAAACTGTTTTTT.